The 21 T cell receptor beta chains presented below share a single source sample, sequenced in a study of response to subunit inactivated influenza vaccine. TCRdb processed the RT-PCR reads anew with MiXCR; each CDR3 protein has one entry. This table holds around 300,000 distinct CDR3 sequences, roughly 22% found once. This specimen consisted of PBMCs from blood, obtained 21 months after vaccination. The receptor set was obtained from a man between 50 and 69 years old who received an inactivated influenza vaccine.

This clonotype has more than one count but fewer than ten. This chain links TRBV5-1 with TRBJ2-7; 7 bases agree with TRBD2. The germline V gene has CDR1 SGHRS and CDR2 YFSETQ. V was pared by 0 bases and J by 4 bases, with 7 bases of the junction left unmatched. This CDR3 region has 15 residues. The CDR3 is CASSLGSSGEYEQYF. The DNA for the CDR3 is TGCGCCAGCAGCTTGGGATCCAGCGGGGAGTACGAGCAGTACTTC.

This clonotype occurred a few times. The chain employs TRBV18 and TRBJ1-1, with a weak D call TRBD1 (5 bases). V dropped 2 bases and J dropped 3 bases, with 16 bases sitting between them. Germline V lookup: CDR1 KGHSH, CDR2 LQKENI. CDR3 length: 16 residues. CDR3 amino acids: CASSPSVRGWDTEAFF. The DNA of the CDR3 is TGTGCCAGCTCACCAAGCGTAAGGGGCTGGGACACTGAAGCTTTCTTT.

The V call is TRBV6-1, the J call TRBJ2-5; TRBD2 might be the D (5 bases). CDR1 is MNHNS, CDR2 SASEGT, per germline. Trimming took off 7 bases at V and 2 bases at J, with 11 bases between the two ends. The CDR3 runs 13 residues. The CDR3 reads CASKKRLQETQYF. As DNA, the CDR3 is TGTGCCAGCAAAAAGCGGTTACAAGAGACCCAGTACTTC.

This chain uses TRBV6-1 with TRBJ1-6, with D tentatively TRBD1 (6 bases). Germline-derived CDR1 and CDR2 are MNHNS and SASEGT. Trimming removed 7 bases from V and 0 bases from J, with 16 bases in between. This CDR3 region has 17 residues. CDR3 DNA sequence: TGTGCCAGCATGGGGCACCCCAGGGGCTCCTATAATTCACCCCTCCACTTT. Translation: CASMGHPRGSYNSPLHF.

The chain couples TRBV6-2 or TRBV6-3 to TRBJ2-7, with D possibly being TRBD2 (7 bases). Germline V CDR1 and CDR2: MNHEY, SVGEGT. The germline V and J ends were trimmed by 6 bases and 0 bases, with 12 bases remaining between them. The CDR3 is made up of 14 amino acids. The DNA of the CDR3 is TGTGCCAGCAGCCGCGGGGGACACTCCTACGAGCAGTACTTC. Translating gives CASSRGGHSYEQYF.

The V call is TRBV6-5, the J call TRBJ2-7; D gene unclear. The CDR3 loop spans 15 amino acids. With 0 bases removed from V and 1 base from J, the gap between germline ends came to 10 bases. Germline CDR1 reads MNHEY; CDR2 reads SVGAGI. CDR3 nucleotide sequence: TGTGCCAGCAGTTACTCTTTCGGCGCTTCCTACGAGCAGTACTTC. This gives the protein CASSYSFGASYEQYF.

V and J are TRBV6-1 and TRBJ1-1; D is ambiguous. With 1 base removed from V and 4 bases from J, the gap between germline ends came to 7 bases. The CDR3 totals 13 residues. Germline V gene data show CDR1 as MNHNS and CDR2 as SASEGT. CDR3 residues: CASSEVPVTEAFF. In DNA form, the CDR3 reads TGTGCCAGCAGTGAAGTACCAGTCACTGAAGCTTTCTTT.

The rearrangement links TRBV4-1 to TRBJ1-2; perhaps TRBD1 as D (5 bases). V was trimmed by 6 bases and J by 4 bases, leaving 15 bases between them. There are 14 residues in the CDR3. Germline CDR1 is MGHRA and CDR2 is YSYEKL. DNA for the CDR3: TGCGCCAGCAGACCGCACGGCGGGGGCTATGGCTACACCTTC. Translation: CASRPHGGGYGYTF.

This clonotype was seen more than once but under ten times. The CDR3: CATYLSDGYGYTF. In DNA, the CDR3 is TGTGCCACCTATCTCAGCGATGGATATGGCTACACCTTC. The V call is TRBV6-2 or TRBV6-3, the J call TRBJ1-2; D unresolved. The V gene lost 10 bases and the J gene lost 5 bases, with 17 bases spanning the gap. The CDR3 spans 13 residues. The germline V gene has CDR1 MNHEY and CDR2 SVGEGT.

The chain carries TRBV7-8 and TRBJ2-3, with a tentative D call TRBD1 (6 bases). Germline V lookup: CDR1 SGHVS, CDR2 FQNEAQ. The CDR3 is 18 amino acids. V was cut by 1 base and J by 9 bases, with 26 bases left in between. The CDR3 DNA reads TGTGCCAGCAGCTTAGAAATTCGTAACAACCGGGACACTAAAACGCAGTATTTT. This gives the protein CASSLEIRNNRDTKTQYF.

The chain joins TRBV7-2 to TRBJ2-7; D is unresolved. The CDR3 is made up of 15 amino acids. Germline loops: CDR1 SGHTA, CDR2 FQGNSA. V was trimmed by 0 bases and J by 1 base, leaving 10 bases between them. In nucleotides, the CDR3 is TGTGCCAGCAGCTTAGCGCTTACAAGTTCCTACGAGCAGTACTTC. Its protein product is CASSLALTSSYEQYF.

This clonotype was found a few times. The chain carries TRBV5-1 and TRBJ2-2; D is ambiguous. Germline values: CDR1 SGHRS, CDR2 YFSETQ. The CDR3 consists of 15 residues. Trimming stripped 0 bases from V and 2 bases from J, with 8 bases between. CDR3: CASSLAWANTGELFF. Here the CDR3 DNA reads TGCGCCAGCAGCTTGGCGTGGGCCAACACCGGGGAGCTGTTTTTT. The full variable domain, completed using reference TRBV5-1 and TRBJ2-2, is KAGVTQTPRYLIKTRGQQVTLSCSPISGHRSVSWYQQTPGQGLQFLFEYFSETQRNKGNFPGRFSGRQFSNSRSEMNVSTLELGDSALYLCASSLAWANTGELFFGEGSRLTVL.

In its sample, this clonotype was seen many times. This chain joins TRBV12-3 or TRBV12-4 and TRBJ2-1; 9 nucleotides line up with TRBD1. V lost 5 bases to trimming and J lost 8 bases; unmatched junction nucleotides: 4. This CDR3 has 13 residues. Here the CDR3 reads CASSPTGGHEQFF. CDR3 coding DNA: TGTGCCAGCAGTCCGACAGGGGGTCATGAGCAGTTCTTC.

This clonotype was observed a handful of times. The rearrangement joins TRBV12-3 or TRBV12-4 to TRBJ1-2; D is perhaps TRBD1 (5 bases). Trimming shortened V by 1 base and J by 0 bases, and 12 bases separated the two germline ends. The CDR3 spans 16 residues. The CDR3 reads CASSLDRIAPNYGYTF. In DNA, the CDR3 is TGTGCCAGCAGTTTAGACAGGATCGCACCTAACTATGGCTACACCTTC.

The J gene is TRBJ2-2, the V gene TRBV7-2; no reliable D call. CDR3 size: 14 residues. CDR1 and CDR2 (germline): SGHTA, FQGNSA. V was pared by 1 base and J by 3 bases, with 6 bases between. CDR3 protein: CASSLELYTGELFF. Here the CDR3 DNA reads TGTGCCAGCAGCTTAGAGCTGTACACCGGGGAGCTGTTTTTT. Full variable domain (remainder filled in from reference TRBV7-2 and TRBJ2-2): GAGVSQSPSNKVTEKGKDVELRCDPISGHTALYWYRQSLGQGLEFLIYFQGNSAPDKSGLPSDRFSAERTGGSVSTLTIQRTQQEDSAVYLCASSLELYTGELFFGEGSRLTVL.

Regarding this clonotype: Compared with germline, one end of the junction differs, possibly owing to a read error. The rearrangement links TRBV5-1 to TRBJ2-1; tentatively, D is TRBD1 (5 bases). Germline loops: CDR1 SGHRS, CDR2 YFSETQ. The CDR3 totals 15 residues. The CDR3 spells CASSLVFGHDSVQLF. The CDR3 nucleotides read TGCGCCAGCAGCTTGGTCTTTGGACACGATTCGGTTCAGCTCTTC. Full variable domain (missing parts from reference TRBV5-1 and TRBJ2-1): KAGVTQTPRYLIKTRGQQVTLSCSPISGHRSVSWYQQTPGQGLQFLFEYFSETQRNKGNFPGRFSGRQFSNSRSEMNVSTLELGDSALYLCASSLVFGHDSVQLFGPGTRLTVL.

A word on this clonotype: An end of the junction does not agree with germline; a read error may underlie this. The chain combines TRBV5-5 with TRBJ1-6; D gene unclear. The germline CDR1 and CDR2 sequences are SGHKS and YYEKEE (reference sequence). The CDR3 sequence is 16 residues long. The CDR3 DNA sequence: TGTGCCAGCAGCTTGGGTAACGGAGCCGGAATTTCAGCCCTCCACTTT. Amino acid sequence: CASSLGNGAGISALHF.

Many counts were recorded for this clonotype. J is TRBJ1-3 and V is TRBV29-1; perhaps TRBD1 as D (5 bases). The germline V gene has CDR1 SQVTM and CDR2 ANQGSEA. The CDR3 length is 13 residues. The germline V and J ends were trimmed by 4 bases and 1 base, with 8 bases remaining between them. For the CDR3, the DNA is TGCAGCGTTGCCGACAGATCTGGAAACACCATATATTTT. As protein: CSVADRSGNTIYF.

This clonotype was found a few times. The chain links TRBV4-1 to TRBJ2-5; no clear D gene. This CDR3 is built from 14 residues. Trimming removed 1 base from V and 1 base from J, with 7 bases in between. The germline V gene encodes CDR1 MGHRA and CDR2 YSYEKL. The CDR3 bases are TGCGCCAGCAGCCAAGTTGCGATCCAAGAGACCCAGTACTTC. This translates into CASSQVAIQETQYF.

Only a few counts were recorded for this clonotype. The gene calls are TRBV28 and TRBJ2-3; 7 bases line up with TRBD2. After removal of 4 bases from V and 4 bases from J, the junction contained 5 bases not matched to a gene. This CDR3 has 14 amino acids. Looked up from germline, CDR1 is MDHEN and CDR2 is SYDVKM. The CDR3, as DNA: TGTGCCAGCAGTTGGGAGGGTTCCGCAGATACGCAGTATTTT. Translating it yields CASSWEGSADTQYF.

The table lists this clonotype with a few counts. The V and J genes are TRBV20-1 and TRBJ2-7, with no clear D. Germline values: CDR1 DFQATT, CDR2 SNEGSKA (reference sequence). CDR3 length equals 15 residues. V was clipped by 0 bases and J by 2 bases, with 14 bases between them. The CDR3 here is CSARDGGRSAYEQYF. The CDR3 nucleotides are TGCAGTGCTAGAGATGGCGGAAGATCAGCCTACGAGCAGTACTTC.